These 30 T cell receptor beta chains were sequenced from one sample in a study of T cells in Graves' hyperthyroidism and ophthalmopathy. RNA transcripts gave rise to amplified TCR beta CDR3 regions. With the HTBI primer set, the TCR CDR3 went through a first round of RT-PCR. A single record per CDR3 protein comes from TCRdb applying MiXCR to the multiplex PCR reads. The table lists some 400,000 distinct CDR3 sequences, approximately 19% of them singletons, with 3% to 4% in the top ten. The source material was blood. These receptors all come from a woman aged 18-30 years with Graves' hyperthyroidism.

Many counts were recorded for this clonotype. CDR3 coding DNA: TGTGCCAGCAGAACTTTGGCTGCCAGGGGATACGAGCAGTACTTC. Translation gives CASRTLAARGYEQYF. The chain carries TRBV28 and TRBJ2-7, with D perhaps TRBD1 (6 bases). Germline V gene lookup returns CDR1 MDHEN and CDR2 SYDVKM. With 6 bases removed from V and 4 bases from J, the gap between germline ends came to 19 bases. This CDR3 has 15 residues.

CDR3 nucleotide sequence: TGTGCCTGGAGTCCGTTGGACCTCGGAACTGAAGCTTTCTTT. Its protein is CAWSPLDLGTEAFF. J is TRBJ1-1 and V is TRBV30; D gene ambiguous. Germline V gene lookup returns CDR1 GTSNPN and CDR2 SVGIG (reference sequence). CDR3 length equals 14 residues. V gave up 2 bases and J gave up 5 bases, with 15 bases separating them.

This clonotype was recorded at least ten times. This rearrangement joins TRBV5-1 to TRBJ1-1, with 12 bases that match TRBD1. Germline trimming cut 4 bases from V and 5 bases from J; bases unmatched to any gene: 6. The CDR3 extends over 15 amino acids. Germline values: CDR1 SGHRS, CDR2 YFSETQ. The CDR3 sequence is CASSNRDRGRTEAFF. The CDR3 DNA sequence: TGCGCCAGCAGCAACCGGGACAGGGGGCGGACTGAAGCTTTCTTT.

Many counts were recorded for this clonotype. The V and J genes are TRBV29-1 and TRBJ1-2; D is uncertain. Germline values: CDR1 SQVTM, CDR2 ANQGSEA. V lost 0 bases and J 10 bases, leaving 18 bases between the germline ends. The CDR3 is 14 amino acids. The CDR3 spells CSVEDGRAGFFYTF. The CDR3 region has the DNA TGCAGCGTTGAAGATGGGAGGGCGGGTTTTTTCTACACCTTC. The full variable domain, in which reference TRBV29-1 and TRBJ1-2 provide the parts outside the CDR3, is SAVISQKPSRDICQRGTSLTIQCQVDSQVTMMFWYRQQPGQSLTLIATANQGSEATYESGFVIDKFPISRPNLTFSTLTVSNMSPEDSSIYLCSVEDGRAGFFYTFGSGTRLTVV.

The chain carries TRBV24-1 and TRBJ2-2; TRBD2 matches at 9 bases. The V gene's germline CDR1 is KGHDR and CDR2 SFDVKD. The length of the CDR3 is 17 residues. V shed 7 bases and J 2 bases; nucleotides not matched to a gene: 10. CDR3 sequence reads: CATSAQGLAHNTGELFF. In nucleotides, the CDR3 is TGTGCCACCAGCGCTCAGGGACTAGCCCATAACACCGGGGAGCTGTTTTTT.

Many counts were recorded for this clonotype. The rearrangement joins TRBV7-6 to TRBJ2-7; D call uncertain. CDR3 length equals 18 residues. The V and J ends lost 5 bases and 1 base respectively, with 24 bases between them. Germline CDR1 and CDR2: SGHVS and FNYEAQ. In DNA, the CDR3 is TGTGCCAGCAGCAGCGATAGACATTGGGCAGCCCTGTCCTACGAGCAGTACTTC. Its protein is CASSSDRHWAALSYEQYF.

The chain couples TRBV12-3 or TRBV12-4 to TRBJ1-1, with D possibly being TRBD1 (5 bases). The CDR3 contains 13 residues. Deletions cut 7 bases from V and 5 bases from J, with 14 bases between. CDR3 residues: CASTRGRGTEAFF. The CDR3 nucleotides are TGTGCCAGCACCCGGGGGAGGGGAACTGAAGCTTTCTTT.

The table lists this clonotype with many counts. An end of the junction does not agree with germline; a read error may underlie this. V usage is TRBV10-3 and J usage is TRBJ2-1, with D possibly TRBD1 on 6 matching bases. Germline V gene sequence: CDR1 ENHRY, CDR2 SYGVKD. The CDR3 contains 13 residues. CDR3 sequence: CAISLTGNEGYSF. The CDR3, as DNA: TGTGCCATCAGCCTCACAGGGAACGAGGGGTATTCGTTC.

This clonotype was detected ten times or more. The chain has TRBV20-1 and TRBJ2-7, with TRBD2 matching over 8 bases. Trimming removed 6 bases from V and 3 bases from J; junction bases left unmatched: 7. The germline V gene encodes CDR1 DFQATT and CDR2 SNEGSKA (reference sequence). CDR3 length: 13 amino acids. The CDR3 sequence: CSARGGTYYEQYF. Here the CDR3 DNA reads TGCAGTGCCCGGGGGGGCACCTACTACGAGCAGTACTTC.

The CDR3 nucleotides are TGCGCCAGCAGCAAAGGTCAGGACGCGGCCTACGAGCAGTACTTC. It yields the protein CASSKGQDAAYEQYF. The gene calls are TRBV4-1 and TRBJ2-7; D is uncertain. Germline V gene data show CDR1 as MGHRA and CDR2 as YSYEKL. CDR3 size: 15 residues. V lost 5 bases to trimming and J lost 2 bases, with 16 bases between them.

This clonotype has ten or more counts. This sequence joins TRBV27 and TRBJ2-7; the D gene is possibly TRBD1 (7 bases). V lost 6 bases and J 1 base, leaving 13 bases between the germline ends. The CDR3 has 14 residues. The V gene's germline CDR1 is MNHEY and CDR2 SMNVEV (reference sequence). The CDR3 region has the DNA TGTGCCAGCAGCCGACAGGGACTGTCCTACGAGCAGTACTTC. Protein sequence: CASSRQGLSYEQYF.

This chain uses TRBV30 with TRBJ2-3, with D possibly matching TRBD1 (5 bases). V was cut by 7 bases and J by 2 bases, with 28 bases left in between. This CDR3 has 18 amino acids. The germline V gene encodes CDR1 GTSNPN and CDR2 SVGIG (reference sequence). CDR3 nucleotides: TGTGCCTACCTCCTGACAGTCCCAATAGGGGCCTACACAGATACGCAGTATTTT. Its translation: CAYLLTVPIGAYTDTQYF.

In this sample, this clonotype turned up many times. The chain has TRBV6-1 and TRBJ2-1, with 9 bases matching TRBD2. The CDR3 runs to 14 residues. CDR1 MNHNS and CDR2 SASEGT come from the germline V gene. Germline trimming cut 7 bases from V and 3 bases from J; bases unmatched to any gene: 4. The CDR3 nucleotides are TGTGCCAGCATAGCGGGGGTGGACTACAATGAGCAGTTCTTC. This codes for CASIAGVDYNEQFF.

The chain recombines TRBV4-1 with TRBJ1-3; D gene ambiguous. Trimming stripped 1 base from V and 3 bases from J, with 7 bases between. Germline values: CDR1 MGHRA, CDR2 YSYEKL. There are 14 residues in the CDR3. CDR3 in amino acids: CASSQVLVGNTIYF. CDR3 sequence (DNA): TGCGCCAGCAGCCAAGTTCTAGTTGGAAACACCATATATTTT.

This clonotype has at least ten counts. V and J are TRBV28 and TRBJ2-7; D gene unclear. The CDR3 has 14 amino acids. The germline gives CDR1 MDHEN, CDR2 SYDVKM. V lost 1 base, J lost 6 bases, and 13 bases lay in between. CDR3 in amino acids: CASSLFGFGSEQYF. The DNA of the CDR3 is TGTGCCAGCAGTTTATTCGGGTTTGGATCCGAGCAGTACTTC.

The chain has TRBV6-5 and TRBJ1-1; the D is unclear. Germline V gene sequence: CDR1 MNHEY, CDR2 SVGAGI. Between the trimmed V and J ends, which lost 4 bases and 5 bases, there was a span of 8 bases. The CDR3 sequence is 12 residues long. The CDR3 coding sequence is TGTGCCAGCAGTTGGCCGGGAACTGAAGCTTTCTTT. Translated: CASSWPGTEAFF.

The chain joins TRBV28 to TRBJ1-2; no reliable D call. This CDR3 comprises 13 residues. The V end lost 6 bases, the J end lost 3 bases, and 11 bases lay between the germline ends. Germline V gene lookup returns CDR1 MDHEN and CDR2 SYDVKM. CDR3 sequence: CASRFPKDYGYTF. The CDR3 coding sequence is TGTGCCAGCAGATTCCCTAAAGACTATGGCTACACCTTC.

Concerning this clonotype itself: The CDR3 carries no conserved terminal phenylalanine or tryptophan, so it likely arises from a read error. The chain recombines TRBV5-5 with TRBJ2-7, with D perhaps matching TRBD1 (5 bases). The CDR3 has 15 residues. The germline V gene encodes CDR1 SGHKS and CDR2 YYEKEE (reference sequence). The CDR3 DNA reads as TGCGCCAGCAGCTTGGATAGGGGTAGATCCTACGAGCAGTACTGC. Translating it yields CASSLDRGRSYEQYC.

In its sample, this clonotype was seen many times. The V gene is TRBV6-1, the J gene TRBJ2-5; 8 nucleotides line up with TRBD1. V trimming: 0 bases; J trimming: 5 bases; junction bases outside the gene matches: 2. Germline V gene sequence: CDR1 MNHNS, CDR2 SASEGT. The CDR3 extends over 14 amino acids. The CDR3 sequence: CASSEANRGETQYF. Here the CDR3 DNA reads TGTGCCAGCAGTGAAGCTAACAGGGGGGAGACCCAGTACTTC.

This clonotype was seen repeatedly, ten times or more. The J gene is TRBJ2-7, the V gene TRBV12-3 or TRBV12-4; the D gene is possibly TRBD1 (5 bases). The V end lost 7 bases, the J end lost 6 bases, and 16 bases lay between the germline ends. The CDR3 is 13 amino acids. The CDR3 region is CASTPGAVGEQYF. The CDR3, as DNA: TGTGCCAGCACCCCTGGGGCCGTGGGCGAGCAGTACTTC.

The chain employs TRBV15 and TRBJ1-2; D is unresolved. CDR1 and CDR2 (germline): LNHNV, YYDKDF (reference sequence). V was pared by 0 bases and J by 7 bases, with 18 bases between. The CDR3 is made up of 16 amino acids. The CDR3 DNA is TGTGCCACCAGCAGAGATCTAGTTGCCCGGGTAGGTGGCTACACCTTC. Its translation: CATSRDLVARVGGYTF.

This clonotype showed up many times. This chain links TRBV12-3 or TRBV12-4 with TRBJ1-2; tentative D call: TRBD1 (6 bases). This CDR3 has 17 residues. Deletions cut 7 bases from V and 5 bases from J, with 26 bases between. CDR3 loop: CASTGWNRRQDSYGYTF. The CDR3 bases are TGTGCCAGCACGGGTTGGAATAGGAGACAGGACTCTTATGGCTACACCTTC.

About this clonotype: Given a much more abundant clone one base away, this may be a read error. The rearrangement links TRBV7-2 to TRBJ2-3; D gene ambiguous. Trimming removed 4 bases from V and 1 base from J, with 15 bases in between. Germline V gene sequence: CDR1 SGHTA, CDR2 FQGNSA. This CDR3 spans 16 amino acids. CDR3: CASSSARRLGTDTQYF. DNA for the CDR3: TGTGCCAGCAGCTCTGCCAGGCGGCTAGGCACAGATACGCAGTATTTT.

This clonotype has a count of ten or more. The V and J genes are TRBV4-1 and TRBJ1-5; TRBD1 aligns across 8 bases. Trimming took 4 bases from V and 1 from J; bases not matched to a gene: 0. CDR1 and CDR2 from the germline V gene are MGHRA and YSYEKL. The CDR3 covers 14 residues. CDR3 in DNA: TGCGCCAGCAGCCGACAGGGGAGCAATCAGCCCCAGCATTTT. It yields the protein CASSRQGSNQPQHF.

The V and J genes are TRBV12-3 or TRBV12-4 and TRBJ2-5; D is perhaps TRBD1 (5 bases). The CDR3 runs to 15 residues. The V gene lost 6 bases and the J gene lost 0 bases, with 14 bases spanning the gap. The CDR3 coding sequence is TGTGCCAGCAGCAAAATCCCAGGGCACCAAGAGACCCAGTACTTC. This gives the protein CASSKIPGHQETQYF.

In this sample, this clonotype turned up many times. The CDR3 DNA follows: TGTGCCAGCAGTGAGGGACAGCTAAACTATGGCTACACCTTC. This gives the protein CASSEGQLNYGYTF. The chain uses TRBV2 and TRBJ1-2, with 7 bases that match TRBD1. There are 14 residues in the CDR3. CDR1 and CDR2 from the germline V gene are SNHLY and FYNNEI. V lost 3 bases, J lost 2 bases, and 3 bases stayed unmatched.

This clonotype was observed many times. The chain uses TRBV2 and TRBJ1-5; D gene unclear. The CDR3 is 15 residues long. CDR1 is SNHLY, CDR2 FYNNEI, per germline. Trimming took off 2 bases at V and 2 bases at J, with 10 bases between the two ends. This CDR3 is CASSERVQGNQPQHF. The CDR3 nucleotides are TGTGCCAGCAGTGAAAGGGTGCAGGGCAATCAGCCCCAGCATTTT.

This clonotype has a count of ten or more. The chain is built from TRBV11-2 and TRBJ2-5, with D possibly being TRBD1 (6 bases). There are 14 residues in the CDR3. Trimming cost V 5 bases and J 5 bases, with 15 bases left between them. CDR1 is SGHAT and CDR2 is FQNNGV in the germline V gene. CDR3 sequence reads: CASSGRHRVETQYF. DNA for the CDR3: TGTGCCAGCAGCGGGCGCCACAGGGTTGAGACCCAGTACTTC.

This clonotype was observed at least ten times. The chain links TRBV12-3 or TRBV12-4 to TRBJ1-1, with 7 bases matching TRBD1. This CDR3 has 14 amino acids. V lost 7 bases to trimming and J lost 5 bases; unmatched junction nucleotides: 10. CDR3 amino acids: CASNPTGKMTEAFF. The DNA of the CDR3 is TGTGCCAGCAACCCGACAGGGAAAATGACTGAAGCTTTCTTT.

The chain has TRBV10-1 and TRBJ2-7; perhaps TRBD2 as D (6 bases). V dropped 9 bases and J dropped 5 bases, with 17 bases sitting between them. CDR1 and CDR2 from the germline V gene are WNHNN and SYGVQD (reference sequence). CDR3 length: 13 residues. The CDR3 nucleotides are TGCGCCAGTGGGCTGGAGGGGAGCGACGAGCAGTACTTC. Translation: CASGLEGSDEQYF.